Below, 12 T cell receptor beta chains from the same sample are listed, as sequenced in a study of read filtering for tumor transcriptome and immune sequencing. The library was built from roughly 400 ng RNA with molecular barcoded adaptors for alpha/delta and beta/gamma chains. MiXCR, applied by TCRdb to the reads, yields one record per CDR3 protein. Of 30,000 to 45,000 distinct CDR3 sequences listed, roughly 13% are singletons. The sequencing sample was made of a population of CD138-negative cells sorted from bone marrow. These receptors were taken from a donor at least 40 years old with multiple myeloma.

This clonotype was observed many times. The rearrangement uses TRBV5-1 and TRBJ2-5; 10 bases are shared with TRBD2. In germline, CDR1 is SGHRS, CDR2 YFSETQ. There are 14 residues in the CDR3. Trimming removed 2 bases from V and 4 bases from J; junction bases left unmatched: 2. The CDR3 sequence is CASSLGLAVETQYF. The CDR3, as DNA: TGCGCCAGCAGCTTAGGACTAGCGGTAGAGACCCAGTACTTC.

This clonotype was counted only a few times. The chain is built from TRBV20-1 and TRBJ1-5, with 7 bases aligning to TRBD1. The CDR3 spans 18 residues. Germline CDR1 DFQATT, CDR2 SNEGSKA (reference sequence). V shed 1 base, J shed 3 bases, and the junction held 15 bases outside the gene matches. In DNA, the CDR3 is TGCAGTGCTAGAGCACCGGGACAGATAGATTCGCCCAATCAGCCCCAGCATTTT. Translation: CSARAPGQIDSPNQPQHF.

For this clonotype: Since a much larger clone is just one base distant, this may be a read error. This chain joins TRBV7-8 and TRBJ2-1, with a possible D match to TRBD1 (6 bases). Germline V CDR1 and CDR2: SGHVS, FQNEAQ. The CDR3 totals 15 residues. CDR3 protein: CASSLAGDRDNAQFF. The CDR3 DNA follows: TGTGCCAGCAGCTTGGCCGGGGATCGGGACAATGCGCAGTTCTTC.

Many counts were recorded for this clonotype. The rearrangement links TRBV5-1 to TRBJ2-6; D is undetermined. V dropped 4 bases and J dropped 4 bases, with 12 bases sitting between them. This CDR3 has 15 residues. The germline V gene encodes CDR1 SGHRS and CDR2 YFSETQ. CDR3 loop: CASSPAAGGANVLTF. The CDR3 nucleotides are TGCGCCAGCAGCCCGGCCGCCGGCGGGGCCAACGTCCTGACTTTC.

This clonotype was observed many times. The chain employs TRBV12-3 or TRBV12-4 and TRBJ2-1, with 9 bases identical to TRBD2. V lost 6 bases to trimming and J lost 7 bases; unmatched junction nucleotides: 10. This CDR3 is 15 amino acids long. The CDR3 DNA follows: TGTGCCAGCAGGCCCCTAGCGGGACTCGGTAATGAGCAGTTCTTC. Protein product: CASRPLAGLGNEQFF.

Ten or more counts support this clonotype. The chain has TRBV5-4 and TRBJ2-3, with 9 bases fitting TRBD2. CDR3 size: 15 residues. From germline, CDR1 is SGHNT and CDR2 YYREEE (reference sequence). V lost 4 bases and J lost 6; bases outside the gene matches: 9. CDR3 nucleotides: TGTGCCAGCAGCAGGGGTCTAGCGGGAAGCGATACGCAGTATTTT. It specifies CASSRGLAGSDTQYF.

This clonotype was picked up many times. The gene calls are TRBV12-3 or TRBV12-4 and TRBJ1-1; no definite D call. The CDR3 is made up of 11 amino acids. V shed 6 bases and J shed 9 bases, with 11 bases lying between them. This chain's CDR3 is CASSLDIQAFF. CDR3 nucleotide sequence: TGTGCCAGCAGCCTAGACATACAAGCTTTCTTT.

V is TRBV6-1 and J is TRBJ2-1; D call uncertain. Germline V gives CDR1 MNHNS, CDR2 SASEGT. This CDR3 has 14 residues. V was clipped by 1 base and J by 2 bases, with 6 bases between them. CDR3 DNA sequence: TGTGCCAGCAGTGAAGAGGGAACCTACAATGAGCAGTTCTTC. It is translated as CASSEEGTYNEQFF.

This clonotype was seen many times. The V and J genes are TRBV5-8 and TRBJ2-3; no clear D gene. Germline CDR1 SGHTS, CDR2 YDEGEE. This CDR3 spans 14 amino acids. Trimming took 0 bases from V and 6 from J, leaving 11 bases between them. The CDR3 bases are TGTGCCAGCAGCTTGGTCCAAAGGGCGGATACGCAGTATTTT. It translates to CASSLVQRADTQYF. The full variable domain, with the rest looked up from reference TRBV5-8 and TRBJ2-3, is EAGVTQSPTHLIKTRGQQATLRCSPISGHTSVYWYQQALGLGLQFLLWYDEGEERNRGNFPPRFSGRQFPNYSSELNVNALELEDSALYLCASSLVQRADTQYFGPGTRLTVL.

This clonotype appeared many times. J is TRBJ2-2 and V is TRBV7-2, with a weak D call TRBD1 (5 bases). From germline, CDR1 is SGHTA and CDR2 FQGNSA. Between the trimmed V and J ends, which lost 5 bases and 8 bases, there was a span of 15 bases. The CDR3 has 14 amino acids. The DNA of the CDR3 is TGTGCCAGCAGCCCCGTCCCCAGGGTTGGGGAGCTGTTTTTT. It specifies CASSPVPRVGELFF.

Notes on this clonotype: Since a much larger clone is just one base distant, this may be a read error. CDR3 DNA: TGTGCCAGCAGCTTAGCCCCCGAGGTGCCTTTAAATCAGTCCCAGCATTTT. Its translation: CASSLAPEVPLNQSQHF. This rearrangement joins TRBV7-2 to TRBJ1-5; D uncertain. Germline V gene lookup returns CDR1 SGHTA and CDR2 FQGNSA. CDR3 length equals 17 residues.

This rearrangement joins TRBV7-2 to TRBJ2-1; tentative D call: TRBD2 (6 bases). Trimming cost V 5 bases and J 4 bases, with 21 bases left between them. Germline V gene lookup returns CDR1 SGHTA and CDR2 FQGNSA. The CDR3 sequence is 17 residues long. CDR3 in DNA: TGTGCCAGCAGCCCAATCTCATCACTAGCCGTATACAATGAGCAGTTCTTC. Translation gives CASSPISSLAVYNEQFF.